This TCR beta chain emerged from a study of pediatric ulcerative colitis. This table comes from immunoSEQ multiplex PCR, and its TCRdb copy is limited to in-frame clones, with some not included. The sample consists of 5,500 to 7,000 clones, roughly 91% of them appearing once. Looked up from germline, CDR1 is SGHRS and CDR2 is YFSETQ. CDR3 length: 16 amino acids. V was pared by 0 bases and J by 0 bases, with 11 bases between. The sequence was collected from a girl between 5 and 17 years old who was a control in a study of pediatric ulcerative colitis. V gene TRBV5-1 combines with J gene TRBJ2-3, with a possible D match to TRBD2 (6 bases). Specimen: blood. The CDR3 nucleotides are TGCGCCAGCAGCTTGGGAGGCGGGGTGAGCACAGATACGCAGTATTTT. Translated, it gives CASSLGGGVSTDTQYF.